The 26 T cell receptor beta chains given below trace back to one sample, sequenced in a study of CD4 T cells in relation to SARS-CoV-2 and coronaviruses (dated by TCRdb to the early 2020s). The library relied on the immunoSEQ multiplex PCR assay. In TCRdb, the immuneACCESS table is reduced to in-frame sequences with V and J assigned. These tables do not hold every clone; where another copy was compared, an unresolved V gene accounts for under half, and the others remain unexplained. The sample table records about 23,000 clones; over 65% of these occur just once. The top ten hold 29% of the sample. These receptors have no identified antigens. CD4+ T cells from unexposed donors were collected before the COVID-19 pandemic (2011-2018). After around ten days of culture, CD4+ T cells were isolated with the EasySep CD4+ T cell isolation kit. Sequencing was performed on CD4+ T cells from PBMCs, cultured in vitro. The source is a human donor in good health.

The V and J genes are TRBV5-4 and TRBJ2-3, with TRBD2 matching over 11 bases. The CDR3 runs 18 residues. The germline gives CDR1 SGHNT, CDR2 YYREEE (reference sequence). The J segment lost 6 bases and the V segment lost 0 bases, leaving 12 bases of the junction unmatched. In DNA, the CDR3 is TGTGCCAGCAGCTTGGTGGGACTAGCGGCCGCGTCAGGGGATACGCAGTATTTT. Translating it yields CASSLVGLAAASGDTQYF.

This chain links TRBV7-3 with TRBJ2-3, with D hard to call. Between the trimmed V and J ends, which lost 0 bases and 5 bases, there was a span of 6 bases. There are 13 residues in the CDR3. Germline CDR1 reads SGHTA; CDR2 reads FQGTGA. The CDR3 sequence is CASSLTVGDTQYF. The CDR3 bases are TGTGCCAGCAGCTTAACGGTGGGAGATACGCAGTATTTT.

This chain uses TRBV19 with TRBJ1-5; the D gene is possibly TRBD1 (5 bases). Trimming pared 5 bases from V and 0 bases from J, leaving 14 bases between. This CDR3 contains 16 residues. Germline loops: CDR1 LNHDA, CDR2 SQIVND (reference sequence). DNA for the CDR3: TGTGCCAGTAGTTTCGGCAGGGAGTATAGCAATCAGCCCCAGCATTTT. Translated, it gives CASSFGREYSNQPQHF.

This chain uses TRBV28 with TRBJ2-1, with 9 nucleotides matching TRBD1. The germline gives CDR1 MDHEN, CDR2 SYDVKM. The V segment lost 2 bases and the J segment 9 bases; nucleotides outside the gene matches: 8. The CDR3 runs 15 residues. The CDR3 here is CASSLGGQGLGEQFF. In nucleotides, the CDR3 is TGTGCCAGCAGTTTAGGTGGACAGGGGTTAGGTGAGCAGTTCTTC.

The gene calls are TRBV7-9 and TRBJ2-1, with a tentative D call TRBD1 (5 bases). Deletions cut 2 bases from V and 0 bases from J, with 11 bases between. Germline V lookup: CDR1 SEHNR, CDR2 FQNEAQ (reference sequence). The CDR3 is made up of 16 amino acids. The CDR3 DNA reads as TGTGCCAGCAGCTTAAGGGGTGTGGGCTCCTACAATGAGCAGTTCTTC. It codes for CASSLRGVGSYNEQFF.

V gene TRBV10-3 combines with J gene TRBJ2-5; TRBD2 aligns across 10 bases. J lost 7 bases, V lost 6 bases, and 8 bases had no gene match. Per germline, CDR1 ENHRY and CDR2 SYGVKD. The CDR3 is made up of 14 amino acids. DNA for the CDR3: TGTGCCATCAGCCTAGCGGGAGAGGGGGGGACCCAGTACTTC. It is translated as CAISLAGEGGTQYF.

This chain connects TRBV6-2 or TRBV6-3 to TRBJ2-7; TRBD1 is a possible D gene (6 bases). CDR3 length: 17 residues. Germline CDR1 reads MNHEY; CDR2 reads SVGEGT. V dropped 6 bases and J dropped 2 bases, with 23 bases sitting between them. CDR3 loop: CASSPDQGGDWTYEQYF. CDR3 nucleotides: TGTGCCAGCAGCCCCGATCAAGGGGGAGACTGGACCTACGAGCAGTACTTC.

The chain links TRBV11-2 to TRBJ2-7, with TRBD2 matching 7 bases. From germline, CDR1 is SGHAT and CDR2 FQNNGV. J lost 9 bases, V lost 4 bases, and 6 bases had no gene match. The CDR3 is made up of 12 amino acids. The CDR3 spells CASSSDGGRQYF. DNA for the CDR3: TGTGCCAGCAGCTCCGACGGGGGGAGGCAGTACTTC. Using reference TRBV11-2 and TRBJ2-7 for the parts outside the CDR3, the full variable domain is EAGVAQSPRYKIIEKRQSVAFWCNPISGHATLYWYQQILGQGPKLLIQFQNNGVVDDSQLPKDRFSAERLKGVDSTLKIQPAKLEDSAVYLCASSSDGGRQYFGPGTRLTVT.

The chain recombines TRBV6-5 with TRBJ1-1, with D hard to call. CDR1 is MNHEY and CDR2 is SVGAGI in the germline V gene. Trimming pared 7 bases from V and 1 base from J, leaving 13 bases between. This CDR3 spans 14 amino acids. The CDR3: CASTKLSSNTEAFF. The CDR3 nucleotides read TGTGCCAGCACTAAATTATCCTCGAACACTGAAGCTTTCTTT.

The chain is built from TRBV7-9 and TRBJ2-1; 7 bases are shared with TRBD2. CDR1 and CDR2 (germline): SEHNR, FQNEAQ (reference sequence). Unmatched junction bases numbered 13, after V lost 5 bases and J lost 12 bases. This CDR3 is 14 amino acids long. The CDR3 bases are TGTGCCAGCAGCGAATCGACTAGCCACCCAGGGCAGTTCTTC. This translates into CASSESTSHPGQFF.

There are a few counts of this clone. One junction end does not reproduce the germline sequence, and a read error may be involved. The V call is TRBV14, the J call TRBJ1-1; tentatively, D is TRBD1 (6 bases). Germline CDR1 SGHDN, CDR2 FVKESK. CDR3 size: 15 residues. CDR3 sequence (DNA): TGTGCCAGCAGCCAAGCAAGGGGGGCGAACGCTGAAGCTTTCTTT. Residues: CASSQARGANAEAFF.

This chain links TRBV3-1 (or the pseudogene TRBV3-2) with TRBJ2-1; 9 bases align to TRBD1. Germline CDR1 LGHDT, CDR2 YNNKEL (reference sequence). V dropped 3 bases and J dropped 6; count of bases not matched to a gene: 9. This CDR3 has 16 residues. CDR3 region: CASSQWTGEEGNEQFF. In DNA, the CDR3 is TGTGCCAGCAGCCAGTGGACAGGGGAAGAGGGCAATGAGCAGTTCTTC.

The V call is TRBV10-1, the J call TRBJ1-1; D call uncertain. The germline gives CDR1 WNHNN, CDR2 SYGVQD (reference sequence). This CDR3 is 13 amino acids long. The V and J ends lost 8 bases and 0 bases respectively, with 10 bases between them. The DNA for the CDR3 is TGCGCCAGCGCTGCGAACCTGAACACTGAAGCTTTCTTT. Translated: CASAANLNTEAFF.

This sequence joins TRBV3-1 (or the pseudogene TRBV3-2) and TRBJ2-5; D is unresolved. Looked up from germline, CDR1 is LGHDT and CDR2 is YNNKEL (reference sequence). The ends were cut back, 2 bases at V and 5 bases at J, with 9 bases in the middle. This CDR3 comprises 13 residues. CDR3 sequence (DNA): TGTGCCAGCAGCCAAAGTGGTGGGGAGACCCAGTACTTC. It is translated as CASSQSGGETQYF.

This clone was seen a handful of times. This chain links TRBV7-3 with TRBJ2-1; no clear D. This CDR3 contains 13 residues. CDR1 is SGHTA, CDR2 FQGTGA, per germline. V was cut by 4 bases and J by 5 bases, with 9 bases left in between. DNA for the CDR3: TGTGCCAGCAGCTCCGACCCGGACAATGAGCAGTTCTTC. Its protein is CASSSDPDNEQFF.

This sequence joins TRBV4-1 and TRBJ2-7, with D maybe TRBD1 (5 bases). This CDR3 region has 14 residues. The V gene lost 1 base and the J gene lost 2 bases, with 9 bases spanning the gap. Germline values: CDR1 MGHRA, CDR2 YSYEKL. The CDR3 loop reads CASSQGLGPYEQYF. The CDR3 DNA reads TGCGCCAGCAGCCAAGGTTTGGGGCCCTACGAGCAGTACTTC.

This clone was recorded only once. The chain links TRBV4-1 to TRBJ2-7; a possible D gene is TRBD2 (5 bases). Germline loops: CDR1 MGHRA, CDR2 YSYEKL. This CDR3 is built from 15 residues. V lost 2 bases to trimming and J lost 5 bases, with 16 bases between them. CDR3 in DNA: TGCGCCAGCAGCCAAATTGGACTCCCCCAGGACGAGCAGTACTTC. Translating it yields CASSQIGLPQDEQYF.

This clone was picked up one time. V is TRBV2 and J is TRBJ2-3; D may be TRBD1 or TRBD2 (5 bases each). The CDR3 has 15 amino acids. Germline lookup yields CDR1 SNHLY and CDR2 FYNNEI. V lost 7 bases to trimming and J lost 0 bases, with 14 bases between them. The DNA of the CDR3 is TGTGCCAGCAAGGTTGAGGGGTCTAGCACAGATACGCAGTATTTT. Its translation is CASKVEGSSTDTQYF.

The chain employs TRBV28 and TRBJ2-1; D uncertain. V was clipped by 2 bases and J by 9 bases, with 11 bases between them. The V gene's germline CDR1 is MDHEN and CDR2 SYDVKM. There are 13 residues in the CDR3. The CDR3 reads CASSLSYSPEQFF. The CDR3, as DNA: TGTGCCAGCAGTTTAAGCTATAGTCCTGAGCAGTTCTTC.

V usage is TRBV5-4 and J usage is TRBJ2-7, with 8 bases fitting TRBD1. J lost 6 bases, V lost 4 bases, and 9 bases had no gene match. The germline gives CDR1 SGHNT, CDR2 YYREEE (reference sequence). The CDR3 is 14 amino acids. In DNA form, the CDR3 reads TGTGCCAGCAGCCCAATGGACAGGGCAGTCGAGCAGTACTTC. Residues: CASSPMDRAVEQYF.

The chain links TRBV7-9 to TRBJ2-1, with TRBD2 matching 15 bases. Per the germline V gene, CDR1 is SEHNR and CDR2 is FQNEAQ (reference sequence). There are 14 residues in the CDR3. CDR3 sequence reads: CTTIEGTSGREQFF. CDR3 DNA: TGTACTACTATCGAGGGGACTAGCGGGAGGGAGCAGTTCTTC.

This sequence joins TRBV18 and TRBJ1-1, with TRBD1 matching over 7 bases. J was trimmed by 4 bases and V by 3 bases; bases with no gene match: 8. This CDR3 is 15 amino acids long. Germline V gene sequence: CDR1 KGHSH, CDR2 LQKENI. CDR3 region: CASSPGLGGVTEAFF. DNA of the CDR3: TGTGCCAGCTCACCTGGCTTAGGGGGCGTCACTGAAGCTTTCTTT.

Here the CDR3 DNA reads TGTGCCAGCAGGGGACAGTCGAACACTGAAGCTTTCTTT. Translation: CASRGQSNTEAFF. The chain carries TRBV25-1 and TRBJ1-1; 7 nucleotides line up with TRBD1. The junction had 2 bases not matched to a gene; V was cut back by 6 bases and J by 1 base. This CDR3 region has 13 residues. CDR1 and CDR2 (germline): MGHDK, SYGVNS.

This clone occurred a few times. This rearrangement joins TRBV30 to TRBJ1-5; 8 bases agree with TRBD1. The germline V gene encodes CDR1 GTSNPN and CDR2 SVGIG (reference sequence). The CDR3 is made up of 15 amino acids. The V and J ends lost 0 bases and 3 bases, in that order; junction bases with no gene match: 4. The CDR3 DNA is TGTGCCTGGAGTGTAGAGACAGGGGCCAATCAGCCCCAGCATTTT. Protein product: CAWSVETGANQPQHF.

This clone was seen a single time. The chain has TRBV30 and TRBJ2-5, with a tentative D call TRBD2 (5 bases). Trimming took off 0 bases at V and 1 base at J, with 15 bases between the two ends. The CDR3 length is 16 residues. Germline-derived CDR1 and CDR2 are GTSNPN and SVGIG (reference sequence). CDR3 coding DNA: TGTGCCTGGAGTGTACTTGAGGGCTACACCCAAGAGACCCAGTACTTC. The encoded protein is CAWSVLEGYTQETQYF.

A single count supports this clone. The rearrangement joins TRBV7-3 to TRBJ2-7; 7 nucleotides agree with TRBD1. Germline CDR1 is SGHTA and CDR2 is FQGTGA. The CDR3 contains 15 residues. With V trimmed by 5 bases and J by 4 bases, 11 bases remained unmatched. The CDR3: CASSPAQGRHYEQYF. The CDR3 DNA reads as TGTGCCAGCAGCCCCGCACAGGGGCGCCATTACGAGCAGTACTTC.